This T cell receptor (beta chain) was sequenced for a study of blood T cells in healthy people across ages. Primed by a sample-barcoded 5' primer and a J-beta primer mix, a second PCR proceeded for about 7 to 12 cycles. TCRdb called the 5' RACE reads again in MiXCR, with one record for every CDR3 protein. This table holds 1 million or so distinct CDR3 sequences, approximately 25% found once. This clonotype was found a few times. Every donor gave roughly 9.2 milliliters of peripheral blood. V was shortened by 7 bases and J by 2 bases, with 12 bases between the two germline ends. CDR1 is SQVTM and CDR2 is ANQGSEA in the germline V gene. This CDR3 comprises 13 residues. These data were also filed under a second study, of T cells of mothers and their children. From that paper: Material was donated by three healthy Caucasian mothers and their six children. M1S, a second-PCR primer, added sample barcodes and 2-4 random nucleotides. An overlap that was slightly higher, though non-significant, was seen in related mother-child pairs versus unrelated pairs.

The sequenced sample was blood. This receptor was obtained from a girl aged 2-10 years in good health. J is TRBJ2-1 and V is TRBV29-1; D is uncertain. CDR3 bases: TGCAGCGCTAATGGGGTAACCTACAATGAGCAGTTCTTC. Translating it yields CSANGVTYNEQFF.